The following is a TCR beta chain sequence with its context. What it binds is not known. This specimen belongs to a study of T cells in Graves' hyperthyroidism and ophthalmopathy. Germline V gene data show CDR1 as LNHNV and CDR2 as YYDKDF (reference sequence). The V gene end was trimmed by 5 bases and the J gene end by 9 bases; junction bases not matched to a gene: 8. The CDR3 loop spans 15 amino acids. Study-wide points: Model output signaled ophthalmopathy a median approximately 6 months ahead of onset.

From RNA transcripts, TCR beta CDR3 regions were amplified. Using the HTBI primer set, a first-round RT-PCR was run on the TCR CDR3. TCRdb reprocessed the multiplex PCR reads via MiXCR and lists one record per CDR3 protein. The profile covers roughly 500,000 distinct CDR3 sequences, with about 46% appearing a single time and around two fifths taken by the ten largest. Sequencing used peripheral blood or thyroid tissue (not recorded which). The source of this sequence is an adult woman with Graves' disease, either hyperthyroidism or ophthalmopathy (not recorded which). This chain joins TRBV15 and TRBJ1-6; TRBD1 agrees at 9 bases. CDR3 amino acids: CATSRLGQGFSPLHF. CDR3 DNA: TGTGCCACCAGCCGTTTGGGACAGGGTTTTTCACCCCTCCACTTT. Supplemented by reference TRBV15 and TRBJ1-6, the full variable domain reads DAMVIQNPRYQVTQFGKPVTLSCSQTLNHNVMYWYQQKSSQAPKLLFHYYDKDFNNEADTPDNFQSRRPNTSFCFLDIRSPGLGDTAMYLCATSRLGQGFSPLHFGNGTRLTVT.